The TCR beta chain described here comes from a study of blood T cell repertoires in COVID-19 (dated by TCRdb to about 2020). A note on the overall study: Collaborator samples came from the United States, Italy and Spain and covered acute and convalescent phases of COVID-19. The samples were drawn from two sources: the first 160 participants of the ongoing ImmuneRACE study, and about 1,300 subjects contributed by 6 global collaborators. Where available, HLA class I and class II types were taken from metadata supplied by the sample provider and were not determined by assay-based typing. The repertoires were released in a freely available public database intended as a resource for research on the immune response to SARS-CoV-2. The material from the prospective study consisted of cDNA or gDNA derived from T cells, B-cell-depleted T cells, or PBMCs. The dataset comprised deeply sampled blood TCRbeta repertoires from subjects exposed to, actively infected with, or recovered from COVID-19. A de-identified subject ID, COVID-19 status, age in years and sex were almost always included in the sample metadata. The full study reports these points: Clinical and demographic metadata were provided uncurated, with the amount varying by source and participant.

Concerning this clone: What this receptor recognizes is not known. No base quality values were provided; no much bigger clone lies one nucleotide off.

TCRbeta CDR3 regions were amplified from genomic DNA by means of the immunoSEQ Assay, a bias-controlled multiplex PCR. The authors' analysis ran thus. Nucleated cell counts per sample were estimated from amplification of reference gene primers within the assay. To quantify the absolute abundance of each unique TCRbeta CDR3 rearrangement, sequence reads were collapsed and filtered. For each sample, productive Simpson clonality was calculated as the square root of Simpson's diversity index across productive rearrangements. Sourced from immuneACCESS, this table was stored by TCRdb with only in-frame sequences that have V and J called. A share of the clones is absent; for the studies checked, an unresolved V gene accounts for under half, and the remainder has no known explanation. V and J calls and clone size are as listed in that table; D and trimming were resolved from the DNA. Within this sample are over 150,000 clones, with over 75% of them counted one time only. Roughly 25% of the sample goes to the ten largest clones.

Whole blood was collected in K2EDTA tubes by collaborating institutions according to the institutions' own protocols. For TCRbeta analysis, collaborator samples were shipped as frozen whole blood, as isolated PBMCs, or as DNA extracted from either sample type. As encoded in the germline V gene, CDR1 is SGHTA while CDR2 is FQGTGA. V lost 2 bases and J lost 5 bases; the stretch between them is 12 bases long. CDR3 length: 15 amino acids, cysteine to phenylalanine. Just CDR3 DNA is preserved here, 45 bases in frame from base 1. The chain was built from TRBV7-3 and TRBJ2-2; the D gene is perhaps TRBD2, from 6 matching bases. This clonotype was obtained from a woman in her 70s with acute or convalescent COVID-19. The sequenced sample was peripheral blood. The DNA sequence is TGTGCCAGCAGCTTACAGGTCGGAGGGACCGGGGAGCTGTTTTTT. Translated, it gives CASSLQVGGTGELFF.